The T cell receptor (beta chain) under discussion was sequenced for a study of Graves' ophthalmopathy and Graves' hyperthyroidism. General observations from the study: Detected in blood as well were most expanded thyroid clonotypes with frequency above 0.001.

CDR3 length: 15 residues. Trimming left V 5 bases short and J 8 bases short, with 18 bases between. The germline V gene encodes CDR1 SGHTA and CDR2 FQGTGA. The study amplified TCR beta CDR3 regions using RNA transcripts. First-round RT-PCR used HTBI primers; second-round multiplex PCR followed. TCRdb re-called the multiplex PCR reads through MiXCR, storing one row per CDR3 protein. The data hold hundreds of thousands of distinct CDR3 sequences, with 35% to 50% observed a single time. Ophthalmopathy donors were characterized by moderate-to-severe activity, CAS of at least 3, NOSPECS of at least 4, and duration under 3 months. Additional autoimmune diseases, uncontrolled infections, pregnancy or lactation disqualified patients. PBMCs were obtained from about 10 ml of fresh peripheral blood. This clonotype was detected a few times. Its antigen remains unknown.

The chain is built from TRBV7-3 and TRBJ2-2, with D possibly being TRBD1 (5 bases). Sequenced: peripheral blood. This sequence originates from an adult man with Graves' ophthalmopathy. In DNA, the CDR3 is TGTGCCAGCAGCCCCCAGGGCTTTGTAGGTGGGGAGCTGTTTTTT. Translation gives CASSPQGFVGGELFF.